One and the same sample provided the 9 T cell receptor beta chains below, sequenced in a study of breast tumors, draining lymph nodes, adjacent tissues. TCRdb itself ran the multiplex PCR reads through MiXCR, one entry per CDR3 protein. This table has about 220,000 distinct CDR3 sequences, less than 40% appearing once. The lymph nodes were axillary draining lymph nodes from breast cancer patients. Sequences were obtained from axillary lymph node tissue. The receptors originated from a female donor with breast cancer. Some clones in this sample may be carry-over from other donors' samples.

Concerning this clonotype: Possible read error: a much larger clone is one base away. The chain's CDR3 is CASSLSTATGETQHF. In nucleotides, the CDR3 is TGTGCCAGCAGCTTAAGCACCGCCACGGGAGAGACCCAGCACTTC. The V and J genes are TRBV7-2 and TRBJ2-5, with a tentative D call TRBD2 (6 bases). The CDR3 runs 15 residues. Germline values: CDR1 SGHTA, CDR2 FQGNSA.

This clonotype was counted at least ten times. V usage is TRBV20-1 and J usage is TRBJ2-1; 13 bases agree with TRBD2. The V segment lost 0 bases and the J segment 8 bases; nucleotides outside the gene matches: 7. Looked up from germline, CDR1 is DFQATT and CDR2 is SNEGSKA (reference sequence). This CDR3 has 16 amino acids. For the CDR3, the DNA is TGCAGTGCTAGAGAGGGGGGACTAGCGGGAATGTATGAGCAGTTCTTC. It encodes CSAREGGLAGMYEQFF.

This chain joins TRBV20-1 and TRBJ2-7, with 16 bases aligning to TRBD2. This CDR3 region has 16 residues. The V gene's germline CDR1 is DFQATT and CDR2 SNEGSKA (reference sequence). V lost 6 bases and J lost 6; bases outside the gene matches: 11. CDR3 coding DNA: TGCAGTGCGGGATTGGGACTAGCGGGGGGGCCGGCCGAGCAGTACTTC. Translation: CSAGLGLAGGPAEQYF.

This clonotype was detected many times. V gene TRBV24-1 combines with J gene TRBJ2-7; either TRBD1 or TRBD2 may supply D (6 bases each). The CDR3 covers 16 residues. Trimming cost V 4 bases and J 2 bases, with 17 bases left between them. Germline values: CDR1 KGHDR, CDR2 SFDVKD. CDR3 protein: CATSDSGGTRAYEQYF. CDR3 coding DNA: TGTGCCACCAGTGACTCCGGCGGGACAAGAGCCTACGAGCAGTACTTC.

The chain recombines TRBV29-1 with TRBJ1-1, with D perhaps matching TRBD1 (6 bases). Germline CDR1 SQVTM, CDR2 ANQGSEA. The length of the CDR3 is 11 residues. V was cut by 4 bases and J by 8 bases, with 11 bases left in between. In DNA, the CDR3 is TGCAGCGTTGGGGGCGACAGGGAAGCTTTCTTT. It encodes CSVGGDREAFF. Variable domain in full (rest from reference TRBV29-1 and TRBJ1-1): SAVISQKPSRDICQRGTSLTIQCQVDSQVTMMFWYRQQPGQSLTLIATANQGSEATYESGFVIDKFPISRPNLTFSTLTVSNMSPEDSSIYLCSVGGDREAFFGQGTRLTVV.

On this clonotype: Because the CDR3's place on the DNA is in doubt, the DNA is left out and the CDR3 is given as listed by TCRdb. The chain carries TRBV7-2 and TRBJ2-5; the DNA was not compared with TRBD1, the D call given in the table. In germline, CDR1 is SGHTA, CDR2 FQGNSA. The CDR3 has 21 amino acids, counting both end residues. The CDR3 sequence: CASSFYICSARDRLDRETQYF.

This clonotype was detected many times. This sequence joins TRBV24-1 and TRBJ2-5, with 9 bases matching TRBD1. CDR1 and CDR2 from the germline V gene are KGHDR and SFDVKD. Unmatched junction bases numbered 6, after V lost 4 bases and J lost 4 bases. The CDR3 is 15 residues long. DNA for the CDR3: TGTGCCACCAGTGACTATACAGGGGGCGCAGAGACCCAGTACTTC. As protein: CATSDYTGGAETQYF.

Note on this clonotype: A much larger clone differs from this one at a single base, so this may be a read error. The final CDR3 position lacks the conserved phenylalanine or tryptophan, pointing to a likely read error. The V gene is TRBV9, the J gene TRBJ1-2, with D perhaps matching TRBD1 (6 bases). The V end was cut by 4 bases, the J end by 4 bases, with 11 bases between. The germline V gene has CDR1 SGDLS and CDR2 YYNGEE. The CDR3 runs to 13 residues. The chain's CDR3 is CASSLGGPYGYTS. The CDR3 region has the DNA TGTGCCAGCAGCCTAGGGGGACCCTATGGCTACACCTCC.

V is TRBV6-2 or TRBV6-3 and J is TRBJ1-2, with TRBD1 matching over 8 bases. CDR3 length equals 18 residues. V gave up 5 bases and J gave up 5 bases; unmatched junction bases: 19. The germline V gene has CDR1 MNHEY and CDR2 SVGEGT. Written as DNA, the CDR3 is TGTGCCAGCAGTCACGGACTACTCCGAAGGACAGGGTCTTATGGCTACACCTTC. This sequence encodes CASSHGLLRRTGSYGYTF.